This TCR beta chain was captured in a study of T cell responses to AZD1222 COVID-19 vaccine. CDR1 and CDR2 (germline): SEHNR, FQNEAQ (reference sequence). Trimming took 1 base from V and 6 from J; bases not matched to a gene: 2. This CDR3 has 14 amino acids. This clone was recorded only once. The same CDR3 is also encoded by other DNA sequences in this sample. Assay used: immunoSEQ multiplex PCR; TCRdb lists only in-frame clones, some missing. The sample records some 130,000 clones, approximately 85% being singletons. The chain has TRBV7-9 and TRBJ2-3; 9 bases fit TRBD2. The source material was peripheral blood, sampled on day 0 of AZD1222 vaccination. The sequence was obtained from an adult in good health. Here the CDR3 DNA reads TGTGCCAGCAGCTTAGGGCTAGCGGGGGATACGCAGTATTTT. Its translation is CASSLGLAGDTQYF.